This is a list of T cell receptor beta chains from one sample in a study of graft-versus-host responses after intestinal transplantation. Method: immunoSEQ multiplex PCR; TCRdb's copy keeps in-frame clones and lacks some. The table includes about 97,000 clones, more than 80% detected once. The starting material was PBMCs, obtained 450 to 480 days after intestinal transplant. These receptors came from a human patient who received an intestinal transplant, so some T cells may come from the graft donor. The CDR3 runs from the conserved cysteine through the conserved F or W. D genes are given only for firm matches. Size tells how often a clone was seen (once, few, many) or the class of an expanded clone, and some rows leave it out.

.	TRBV5-4	TRBJ2-1	TRBD2	TGTGCCAGCAGCTTGGTGGGGCGACTAGCGGGGCGGAATGAGCAGTTCTTC	CASSLVGRLAGRNEQFF
.	TRBV18	TRBJ2-5	.	TGTGCCAGCTCACCGCGAGGGGCCCAAGAGACCCAGTACTTC	CASSPRGAQETQYF
.	TRBV15	TRBJ1-1	.	TGTGCCACCAGCAGACCCCCGGTGGGTGAAGCTTTCTTT	CATSRPPVGEAFF
.	TRBV19	TRBJ1-2	TRBD1	TGTGCCAGTAGCCTCGGGTGGACAGGGAACTATGGCTACACCTTC	CASSLGWTGNYGYTF
.	TRBV6-5	TRBJ1-4	TRBD1	TGTGCCAGCAGCATTACAGGGGGGAATGAAAAACTGTTTTTT	CASSITGGNEKLFF
.	TRBV9	TRBJ2-6	TRBD1	TGTGCCAGCAGCGTAGGGGACAGGGGAAACTCTGGGGCCAACGTCCTGACTTTC	CASSVGDRGNSGANVLTF
.	TRBV6-4	TRBJ2-3	.	TGTGCCAGCAGTGACAGGGGCACAGATACGCAGTATTTT	CASSDRGTDTQYF
.	TRBV6-5	TRBJ2-1	TRBD2	TGTGCCAGCAGTCTCGGACTAGCGGGCTCCAATGAGCAGTTCTTC	CASSLGLAGSNEQFF
.	TRBV6-1	TRBJ2-3	TRBD1	TGTGCCAGCAGCACACAGGGGGTGGATACGCAGTATTTT	CASSTQGVDTQYF
.	TRBV5-4	TRBJ1-1	.	TGTGCCAGCAGCTTGGGGGGGCCCACTGAAGCTTTCTTT	CASSLGGPTEAFF
few	TRBV2	TRBJ1-3	.	TGTGCCAGCAACCCGAGGGGCTCTGGAAACACCATATATTTT	CASNPRGSGNTIYF
.	TRBV7-9	TRBJ2-7	TRBD2	TGTGCCAGCAGCTCAGGGTTGGAGCGGGGCTACGAGCAGTACTTC	CASSSGLERGYEQYF
.	TRBV9	TRBJ2-1	.	TGTGCCAGCAGCGCGGAGGACACCCACAATGAGCAGTTCTTC	CASSAEDTHNEQFF